The entry below describes one TCR beta chain. The CDR3 consists of 15 residues. V gave up 0 bases and J gave up 4 bases, with 12 bases separating them. CDR1 is SNHLY and CDR2 is FYNNEI in the germline V gene. The source of the sample is a study of blood T cell repertoires in COVID-19. The overall study: Samples of COVID-19 (acute and convalescent) were obtained from the United States, Italy and Spain. The cDNA or gDNA used as material had been derived from T cells, B-cell-depleted T cells, or PBMCs.

Authors' methods: Reference gene primer amplification gave nucleated cell count estimates. Profiled with immunoSEQ multiplex PCR; TCRdb holds only in-frame clones, not every one. From that table come the V and J calls and clone size; the DNA was used to work out D and trimming. The repertoire holds tens of thousands of clones, with 80% to 90% as singletons. The TCR was taken from a man aged 55 to 70 with acute or convalescent COVID-19. The sequencing sample was made of peripheral blood. The chain is built from TRBV2 and TRBJ1-2, with a possible D match to TRBD1 (6 bases). The chain's CDR3 is CASSEALKGVYGYTF. The DNA of the CDR3 is TGTGCCAGCAGTGAAGCGCTTAAGGGGGTCTATGGCTACACCTTC.